This T cell receptor beta chain originates from a study of blood T cell repertoires in COVID-19 (dated by TCRdb to 2020 to 2021). Regarding the complete study: Collaborator samples came from the United States, Italy and Spain and covered acute and convalescent phases of COVID-19. The material from the prospective study consisted of cDNA or gDNA derived from T cells, B-cell-depleted T cells, or PBMCs. Subjects who had been exposed to COVID-19, were actively infected with it, or had recovered from it provided the deeply sampled blood TCRbeta repertoires that made up the dataset. The repertoires were made available in a free public database intended to serve as a resource for research on the immune response to SARS-CoV-2. The samples were drawn from two sources: the first 160 participants of the ongoing ImmuneRACE study, and 950 to 1,500 subjects contributed by 6 global collaborators. A de-identified subject ID, COVID-19 status, age in years and sex were almost always included in the sample metadata. Where available, HLA class I and class II types were obtained from metadata supplied by the sample provider rather than from assay-based typing. Here is what the overall study found, with its caveats: Clinical and demographic metadata were provided uncurated, with the amount varying by source and participant.

The immunoSEQ Assay, a bias-controlled multiplex PCR, was used to amplify TCRbeta CDR3 regions from genomic DNA. The original methods were these. Nucleated cell counts per sample were estimated from amplification of reference gene primers within the assay. To quantify the absolute abundance of each unique TCRbeta CDR3 rearrangement, sequence reads were collapsed and filtered. For each sample, productive Simpson clonality was calculated as the square root of Simpson's diversity index over productive rearrangements. TCRdb holds this immuneACCESS table with in-frame rearrangements only. Some clones are missing; in checked studies, unresolved V genes explain under half, and the rest has no known cause. Clone size and V and J calls were adopted from that table, with D and trimming inferred from the DNA. The sample table shows 100,000 to 150,000 clones, and roughly nine tenths are seen once. The ten largest clones represent 2.1% of the sample.

One collaborating source in Seattle enrolled patients while the patients were actively infected and followed the patients over time throughout the course of disease. The collaborating institutions used their own protocols to collect whole blood in K2EDTA tubes. For TCRbeta analysis, collaborator samples were shipped as frozen whole blood, as isolated PBMCs, or as DNA extracted from either sample type. For this clone: Its recognized antigen is unknown. No clone much larger than this one lies a single base away; base qualities are absent.

The CDR3, cysteine through phenylalanine, is 15 amino acids long. This entry keeps only the CDR3 DNA: 45 bases, framed from base 1. The germline V gene supplies CDR1 SGHDT and CDR2 YYEEEE. Trimming leaves V shorter by 1 base and J shorter by 7 bases, with the junction holding 3 bases beyond the gene matches. The source of this sequence is a man aged 50-60 years with COVID-19, enrolled during active disease. Source material: peripheral blood. In this chain, TRBV5-6 is recombined with TRBJ1-4, and TRBD1 matches 11 of the central bases. The base sequence is TGTGCCAGCAGCTTGCGGACAGGGGGCACTGAAAAACTGTTTTTT. Its amino acids are CASSLRTGGTEKLFF.